This is a list of T cell receptor beta chains from one sample in a study of cytotoxic CD8 clonotypes in ibrutinib-treated CLL. Profiled with immunoSEQ multiplex PCR; TCRdb holds only in-frame clones, not every one. Here the sample spans tens of thousands of clones, 69% being singletons. The sequenced sample was PBMCs, obtained after 12 months of ibrutinib treatment. These receptors originate from a human donor with chronic lymphocytic leukemia. The CDR3 runs from the conserved cysteine through the conserved F or W. D genes are given only for firm matches. For some rows the clone size is stated as once, few or many, or as a class when expanded; others skip it.

d_call	clone_size	v_call	j_call	cdr3_nt	cdr3_aa
.	.	TRBV25-1	TRBJ2-4	TGTGCCAGCAGTGAATTCGGGTCAGCCAAAAACATTCAGTACTTC	CASSEFGSAKNIQYF
TRBD1	.	TRBV11-2	TRBJ2-7	TGTGCCAGCAGCTTAGAGACAGGGGCGTTGCCCTACGAGCAGTACTTC	CASSLETGALPYEQYF
.	.	TRBV20-1	TRBJ1-2	TGCAGTGCTAGAGCAAGGGATGGCTACACCTTC	CSARARDGYTF
.	.	TRBV10-3	TRBJ2-1	TGTGCCATCAGGGGGGAGGGGGAGGAGCAGTTCTTC	CAIRGEGEEQFF
.	.	TRBV6-5	TRBJ1-3	TGTGCCAGCAGTTACGGAAACACCATATATTTT	CASSYGNTIYF
.	few	TRBV7-8	TRBJ1-2	TGTGCCAGCAGCCCCGACAGAGACTATGGCTACACCTTC	CASSPDRDYGYTF
TRBD1	.	TRBV10-3	TRBJ2-2	TGTGCCTCACTAATAACAGGGGGCGGCACCGGGGAGCTGTTTTTT	CASLITGGGTGELFF
TRBD2	.	TRBV5-6	TRBJ2-7	TGTGCCAGCACCCGAGGAGGACTAGCGGGCCTCTACGAGCAGTACTTC	CASTRGGLAGLYEQYF
TRBD1	.	TRBV6-5	TRBJ1-2	TGTGCCACAGAACGGGGACAGGGGGCTTCCGGCTACACCTTC	CATERGQGASGYTF
.	few	TRBV6-5	TRBJ2-4	TGTGCCAGCAGTTACTCCGCAGGGATGGGCAAAAACATTCAGTACTTC	CASSYSAGMGKNIQYF
.	few	TRBV4-1	TRBJ2-3	TGCGCCAGCAGCCAAGAGGGAGCCACAGATACGCAGTATTTT	CASSQEGATDTQYF
TRBD2	.	TRBV19	TRBJ2-6	TGTGCCAGTAGCCGGGAGGGGATAACTGGGGCCAACGTCCTGACTTTC	CASSREGITGANVLTF
TRBD1	once	TRBV11-1	TRBJ2-7	TGTGCCAGCAGCTTAGCCCTTCGGACAGGGACCTACGAGCAGTACTTC	CASSLALRTGTYEQYF
TRBD1	once	TRBV11-2	TRBJ1-6	TGTGCCAGCAGCCTCCGTGGGTTGGGACAGAATAATTCACCCCTCCACTTT	CASSLRGLGQNNSPLHF
.	.	TRBV10-2	TRBJ2-7	TGCGCCAGCAGTGAGTTGCCGAGCTCCTACGAGCAGTACTTC	CASSELPSSYEQYF
TRBD1	.	TRBV11-3	TRBJ2-1	TGTGCCAGCAGCTCGCGGGACAGGGGGTCCTACAATGAGCAGTTCTTC	CASSSRDRGSYNEQFF
TRBD1	few	TRBV6-6	TRBJ2-5	TGTGCCAGCAGCCCTACAGGGGTGGGAATTCGGGCCCAGTACTTC	CASSPTGVGIRAQYF
.	large	TRBV15	TRBJ1-2	TGTGCCACCAGACAGGGCGGAGGCTATGGCTACACCTTC	CATRQGGGYGYTF
.	.	TRBV6-1	TRBJ1-5	TGTGCCAGCAGTGAAGAGGGGGGTAGTGCGCCCCAGCATTTT	CASSEEGGSAPQHF
TRBD2	.	TRBV10-2	TRBJ2-3	TGCGCCAGCATTATGGGACTAGCGGGGGACTTGGATACGCAGTATTTT	CASIMGLAGDLDTQYF
.	.	TRBV2	TRBJ1-1	TGTGCCAGCAGTGAACAGGGTGGGGTCACTGAAGCTTTCTTT	CASSEQGGVTEAFF
.	few	TRBV5-4	TRBJ2-4	TGTGCCAGCAGCACCGGGGGCGCGAGGACGAGCCTTCAGTACTTC	CASSTGGARTSLQYF
.	.	TRBV10-2	TRBJ1-6	TGCGCCAGCGGGGCTTCACCCCTCCACTTT	CASGASPLHF
.	.	TRBV6-5	TRBJ2-5	TGTGCCAGCAGTTACTCGAGCCAGGCTGGGGAGACCCAGTACTTC	CASSYSSQAGETQYF
.	.	TRBV6-5	TRBJ1-4	TGTGCCAGCAGTTACTCGCCTAGGCCAACTAATGAAAAACTGTTTTTT	CASSYSPRPTNEKLFF
TRBD1	.	TRBV19	TRBJ1-2	TGTGCCAGTAGTATGGGACAGGGGATGGAGGGCTACACCTTC	CASSMGQGMEGYTF
TRBD1	.	TRBV5-3	TRBJ1-1	TGTGCCAGAAGTGGGGACAGAAGGAACACTGAAGCTTTCTTT	CARSGDRRNTEAFF
TRBD1	.	TRBV5-4	TRBJ2-1	TGTGCCAGCAGCTTGGGGACAGGGGGTGTCTACAATGAGCAGTTCTTC	CASSLGTGGVYNEQFF
TRBD2	.	TRBV13	TRBJ2-1	TGTGCCAGCAGCTCGATTCGGACTAGTCGGTACTACAATGAGCAGTTCTTC	CASSSIRTSRYYNEQFF
.	.	TRBV19	TRBJ1-5	TGTGCCAGTAGTCGGGATCAGGGGCGGGATCCCCAGCATTTT	CASSRDQGRDPQHF
.	few	TRBV7-6	TRBJ1-5	TGTGCCAGCAGCTCCTCACCCAATCAGCCCCAGCATTTT	CASSSSPNQPQHF
.	.	TRBV6-6	TRBJ1-1	TGTGCCAGCGTTGTAGGGGCGAACACTGAAGCTTTCTTT	CASVVGANTEAFF
TRBD2	.	TRBV6-4	TRBJ2-7	TGTGCCAGGATAGCGGGGGGGCCCCACGAGCAGTACTTC	CARIAGGPHEQYF
.	.	TRBV5-5	TRBJ1-2	TGTGCCAGCAGCTTGTTCCGTGAGGCGGGTGCAGGGACCTTC	CASSLFREAGAGTF
TRBD2	.	TRBV10-3	TRBJ2-3	TGTGCCATCAGTAGGGACCAGCGGGGGAGCACAGATACGCAGTATTTT	CAISRDQRGSTDTQYF
TRBD1	few	TRBV4-1	TRBJ1-6	TGCGCCAGCAGCCAATACGCAGGGGGCGCGAATAATTCACCCCTCCACTTT	CASSQYAGGANNSPLHF
TRBD2	.	TRBV7-2	TRBJ2-7	TGTGCCAGCAGCTTGAGTTGGACTAGCTACGAGCAGTACTTC	CASSLSWTSYEQYF
.	.	TRBV7-2	TRBJ1-4	TGTGCCAGCAGCCCCGAGGGACTATTTGAGGGTGAAAAACTGTTTTTT	CASSPEGLFEGEKLFF
.	.	TRBV6-5	TRBJ2-3	TGTGCCAGCAGTCGAACCGGGGGCTATACGCAGTATTTT	CASSRTGGYTQYF
.	few	TRBV9	TRBJ1-5	TGTGCCAGCAGCCCGATCAGGGAAGGCCAGCCCCAGCATTTT	CASSPIREGQPQHF
TRBD1	.	TRBV7-6	TRBJ1-1	TGTGCCAGCAGCCCCGGACAGGGAAAGGGTATGAACACTGAAGCTTTCTTT	CASSPGQGKGMNTEAFF
.	.	TRBV15	TRBJ2-1	TGTGCCACCAGCAGAGCGGGCCTGCCCTCGTACAATGAGCAGTTCTTC	CATSRAGLPSYNEQFF
.	few	TRBV11-3	TRBJ1-2	TGTGCCAGCAGCCCCCTTAGGCCTCTCAGGGATATGGTCGATGGCTACACCTTC	CASSPLRPLRDMVDGYTF
TRBD2	.	TRBV5-4	TRBJ2-1	TGTGCCAGCAGCCGACCGGGACTAGCGGACAATGAGCAGTTCTTC	CASSRPGLADNEQFF
.	.	TRBV5-1	TRBJ1-1	TGCGCCAGCAGCTTGGCTGTTTACACTGAAGCTTTCTTT	CASSLAVYTEAFF
.	.	TRBV7-3	TRBJ2-2	TGTGCCAGCAGCTTCCCCAACACCGGGGAGCTGTTTTTT	CASSFPNTGELFF